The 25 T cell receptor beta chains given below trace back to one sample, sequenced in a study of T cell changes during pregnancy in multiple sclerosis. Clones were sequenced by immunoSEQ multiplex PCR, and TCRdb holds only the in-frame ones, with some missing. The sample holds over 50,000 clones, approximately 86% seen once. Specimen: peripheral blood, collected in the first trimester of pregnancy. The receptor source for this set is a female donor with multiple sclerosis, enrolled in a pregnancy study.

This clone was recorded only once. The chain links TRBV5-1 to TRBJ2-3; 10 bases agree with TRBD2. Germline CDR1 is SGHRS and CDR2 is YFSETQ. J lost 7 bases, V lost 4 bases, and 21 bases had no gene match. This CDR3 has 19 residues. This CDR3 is CASSGDSGRSRGAIYTQYF. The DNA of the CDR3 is TGCGCCAGCAGCGGGGATAGCGGGAGGTCACGCGGCGCCATATATACGCAGTATTTT.

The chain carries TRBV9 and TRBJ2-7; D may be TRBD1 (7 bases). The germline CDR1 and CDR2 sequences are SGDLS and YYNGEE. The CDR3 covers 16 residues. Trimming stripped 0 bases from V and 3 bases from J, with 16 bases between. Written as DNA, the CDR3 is TGTGCCAGCAGCGTAGATGGCCAGGGGGGCCTCTACGAGCAGTACTTC. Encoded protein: CASSVDGQGGLYEQYF.

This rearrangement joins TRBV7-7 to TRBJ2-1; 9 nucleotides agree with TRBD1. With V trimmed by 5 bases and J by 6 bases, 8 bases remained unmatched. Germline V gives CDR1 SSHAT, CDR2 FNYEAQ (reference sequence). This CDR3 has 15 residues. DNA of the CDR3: TGTGCCAGCAGCCGGGGACAGGGTGCCTTCAATGAGCAGTTCTTC. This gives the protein CASSRGQGAFNEQFF.

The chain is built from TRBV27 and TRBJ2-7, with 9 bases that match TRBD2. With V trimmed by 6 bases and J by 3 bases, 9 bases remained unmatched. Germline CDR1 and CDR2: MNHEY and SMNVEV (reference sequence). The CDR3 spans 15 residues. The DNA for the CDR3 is TGTGCCAGCAGCCGCTTTGCGGGAGGGATCTACGAGCAGTACTTC. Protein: CASSRFAGGIYEQYF.

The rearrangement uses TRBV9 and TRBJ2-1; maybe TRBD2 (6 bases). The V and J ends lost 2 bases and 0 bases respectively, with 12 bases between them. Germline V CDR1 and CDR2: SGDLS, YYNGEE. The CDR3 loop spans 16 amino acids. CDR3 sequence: CASSVSGDPSYNEQFF. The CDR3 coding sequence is TGTGCCAGCAGCGTTTCGGGAGACCCCTCCTACAATGAGCAGTTCTTC.

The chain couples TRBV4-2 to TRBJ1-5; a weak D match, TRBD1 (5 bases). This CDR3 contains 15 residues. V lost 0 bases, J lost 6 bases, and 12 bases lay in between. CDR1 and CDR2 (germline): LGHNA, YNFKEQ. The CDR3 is CASSQDFIDSQPQHF. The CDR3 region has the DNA TGTGCCAGCAGCCAAGATTTCATAGACAGTCAGCCCCAGCATTTT.

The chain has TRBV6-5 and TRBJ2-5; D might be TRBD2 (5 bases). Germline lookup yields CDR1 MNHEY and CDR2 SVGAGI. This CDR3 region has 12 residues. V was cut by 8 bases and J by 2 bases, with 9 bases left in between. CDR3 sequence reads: CASRGLQETQYF. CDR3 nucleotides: TGTGCCAGCCGAGGACTTCAAGAGACCCAGTACTTC.

The CDR3 loop is CASSQYLNSYEQYF. The CDR3 DNA reads as TGTGCCAGCAGCCAATACTTAAACTCCTACGAGCAGTACTTC. V gene TRBV14 combines with J gene TRBJ2-7; D not certain. CDR1 and CDR2 (germline): SGHDN, FVKESK. V dropped 2 bases and J dropped 0 bases, with 8 bases sitting between them. This CDR3 comprises 14 residues.

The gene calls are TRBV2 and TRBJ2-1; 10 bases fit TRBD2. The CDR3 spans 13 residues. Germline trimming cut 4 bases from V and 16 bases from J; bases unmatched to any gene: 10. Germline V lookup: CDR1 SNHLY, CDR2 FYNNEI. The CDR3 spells CASSVLAGLQPFF. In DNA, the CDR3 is TGTGCCAGCAGTGTACTAGCGGGGCTCCAACCCTTCTTC.

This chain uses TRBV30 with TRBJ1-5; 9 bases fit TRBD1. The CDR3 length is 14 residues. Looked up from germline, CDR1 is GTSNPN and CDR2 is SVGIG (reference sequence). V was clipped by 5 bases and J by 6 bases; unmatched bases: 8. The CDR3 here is CAWAPRTGVQPQHF. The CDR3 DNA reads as TGTGCCTGGGCCCCCCGGACAGGGGTTCAGCCCCAGCATTTT.

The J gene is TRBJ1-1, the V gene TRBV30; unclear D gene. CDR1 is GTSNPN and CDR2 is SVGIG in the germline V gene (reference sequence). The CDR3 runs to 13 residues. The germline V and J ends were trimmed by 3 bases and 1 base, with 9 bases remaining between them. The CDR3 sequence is CAWSWAGNTEAFF. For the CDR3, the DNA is TGTGCCTGGAGCTGGGCAGGGAACACTGAAGCTTTCTTT.

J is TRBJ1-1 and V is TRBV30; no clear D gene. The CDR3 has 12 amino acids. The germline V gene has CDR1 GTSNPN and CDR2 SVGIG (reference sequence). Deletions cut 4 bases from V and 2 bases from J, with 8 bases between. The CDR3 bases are TGTGCCTGGATTGGGAGAAACACTGAAGCTTTCTTT. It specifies CAWIGRNTEAFF.

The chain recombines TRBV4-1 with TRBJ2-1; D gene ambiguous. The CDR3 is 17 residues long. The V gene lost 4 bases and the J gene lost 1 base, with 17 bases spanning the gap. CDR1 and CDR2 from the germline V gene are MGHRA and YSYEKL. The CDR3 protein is CASSPLLGPASYNEQFF. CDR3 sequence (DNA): TGCGCCAGCAGCCCCTTACTTGGGCCGGCTTCCTACAATGAGCAGTTCTTC.

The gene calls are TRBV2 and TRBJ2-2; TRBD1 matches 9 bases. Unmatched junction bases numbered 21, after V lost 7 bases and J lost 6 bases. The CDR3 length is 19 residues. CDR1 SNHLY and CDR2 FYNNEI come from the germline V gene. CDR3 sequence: CASKLWGPGTGRKPGELFF. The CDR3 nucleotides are TGTGCCAGCAAATTATGGGGTCCCGGGACAGGGAGGAAGCCCGGGGAGCTGTTTTTT.

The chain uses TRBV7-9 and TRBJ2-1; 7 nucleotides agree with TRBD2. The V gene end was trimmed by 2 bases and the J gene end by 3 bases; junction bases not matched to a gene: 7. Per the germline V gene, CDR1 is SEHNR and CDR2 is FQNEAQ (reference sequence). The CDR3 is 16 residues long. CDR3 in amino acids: CASSLSGRGRYNEQFF. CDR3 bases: TGTGCCAGCAGCTTAAGTGGGAGGGGACGCTACAATGAGCAGTTCTTC.

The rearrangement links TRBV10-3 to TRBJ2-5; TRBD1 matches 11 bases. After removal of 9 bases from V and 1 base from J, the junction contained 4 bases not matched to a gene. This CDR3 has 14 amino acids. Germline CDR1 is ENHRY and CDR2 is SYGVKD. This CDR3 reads CAIAGTGGQETQYF. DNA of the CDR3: TGTGCCATAGCCGGGACAGGGGGCCAAGAGACCCAGTACTTC.

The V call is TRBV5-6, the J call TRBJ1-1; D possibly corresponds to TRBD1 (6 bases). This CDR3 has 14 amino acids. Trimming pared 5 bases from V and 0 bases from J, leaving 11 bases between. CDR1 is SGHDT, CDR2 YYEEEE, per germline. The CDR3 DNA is TGTGCCAGCAGTGAGGGGGGGATGAACACTGAAGCTTTCTTT. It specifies CASSEGGMNTEAFF.

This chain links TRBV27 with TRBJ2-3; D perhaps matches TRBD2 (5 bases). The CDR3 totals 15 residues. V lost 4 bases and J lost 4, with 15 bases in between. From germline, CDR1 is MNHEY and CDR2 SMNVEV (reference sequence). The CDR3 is CASSSRLSPSDTQYF. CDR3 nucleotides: TGTGCCAGCAGTTCAAGACTATCCCCATCAGATACGCAGTATTTT.

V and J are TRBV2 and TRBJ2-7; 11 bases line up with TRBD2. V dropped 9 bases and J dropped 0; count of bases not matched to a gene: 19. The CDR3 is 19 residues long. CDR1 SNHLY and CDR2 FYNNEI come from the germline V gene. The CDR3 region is CASSSLPGLAASSSYEQYF. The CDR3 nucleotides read TGTGCCAGTTCCTCCCTTCCGGGACTAGCGGCTTCTAGCTCCTACGAGCAGTACTTC.

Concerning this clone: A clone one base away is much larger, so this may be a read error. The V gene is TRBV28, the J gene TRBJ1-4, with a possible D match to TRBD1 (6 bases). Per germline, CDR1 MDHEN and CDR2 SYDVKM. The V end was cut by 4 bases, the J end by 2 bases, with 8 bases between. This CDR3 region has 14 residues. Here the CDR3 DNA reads TGTGCCAGCAGTTACACAGGGACTAATGAAAAACTGTTTTTT. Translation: CASSYTGTNEKLFF. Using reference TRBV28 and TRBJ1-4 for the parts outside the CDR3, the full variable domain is DVKVTQSSRYLVKRTGEKVFLECVQDMDHENMFWYRQDPGLGLRLIYFSYDVKMKEKGDIPEGYSVSREKKERFSLILESASTNQTSMYLCASSYTGTNEKLFFGSGTQLSVL.

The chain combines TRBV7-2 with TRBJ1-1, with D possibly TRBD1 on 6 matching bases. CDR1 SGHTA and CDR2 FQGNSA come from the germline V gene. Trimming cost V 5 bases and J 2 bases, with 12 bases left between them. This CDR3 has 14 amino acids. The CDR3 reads CASSKQGSNTEAFF. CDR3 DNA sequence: TGTGCCAGCAGCAAACAGGGTTCCAACACTGAAGCTTTCTTT.

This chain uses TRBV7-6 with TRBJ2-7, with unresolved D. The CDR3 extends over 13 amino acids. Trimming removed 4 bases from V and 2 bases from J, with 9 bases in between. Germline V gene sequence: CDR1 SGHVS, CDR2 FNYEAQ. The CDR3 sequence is CASSSYFTYEQYF. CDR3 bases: TGTGCCAGCAGCTCCTACTTTACCTACGAGCAGTACTTC.

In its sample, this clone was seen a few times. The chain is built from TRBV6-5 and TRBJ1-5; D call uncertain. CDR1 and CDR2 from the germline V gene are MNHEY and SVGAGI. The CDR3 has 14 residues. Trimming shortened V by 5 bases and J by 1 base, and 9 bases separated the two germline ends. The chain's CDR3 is CASSPDWSNQPQHF. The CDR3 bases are TGTGCCAGCAGTCCCGACTGGAGCAATCAGCCCCAGCATTTT.

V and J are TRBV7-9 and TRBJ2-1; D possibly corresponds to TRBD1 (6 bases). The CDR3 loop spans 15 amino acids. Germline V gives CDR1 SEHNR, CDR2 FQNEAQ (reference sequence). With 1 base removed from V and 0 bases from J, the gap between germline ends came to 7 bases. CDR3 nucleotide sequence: TGTGCCAGCAGCTTAGAGGACAGCTCCTACAATGAGCAGTTCTTC. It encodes CASSLEDSSYNEQFF. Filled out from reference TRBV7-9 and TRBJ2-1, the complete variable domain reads DTGVSQNPRHKITKRGQNVTFRCDPISEHNRLYWYRQTLGQGPEFLTYFQNEAQLEKSRLLSDRFSAERPKGSFSTLEIQRTEQGDSAMYLCASSLEDSSYNEQFFGPGTRLTVL.

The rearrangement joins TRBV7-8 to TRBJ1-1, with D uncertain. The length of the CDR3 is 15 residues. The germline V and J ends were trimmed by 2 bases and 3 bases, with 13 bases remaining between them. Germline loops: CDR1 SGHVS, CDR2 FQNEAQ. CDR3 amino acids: CASSLKREVHTEAFF. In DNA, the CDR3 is TGTGCCAGCAGCTTAAAAAGAGAAGTCCACACTGAAGCTTTCTTT.